This T cell receptor (beta chain) emerged from a study of blood T cells in healthy people across ages. Study-wide findings and caveats: Per million T cells, TCR beta diversity dropped roughly linearly as age increased. Greater diversity and more naive CD4+ cells were seen in long-lived donors than in aged donors. Donor CMV status, an unknown factor, possibly confounded changes in expanded clonotypes.

A note on this clonotype: Its antigen is as yet unknown.

Using a J-beta primer mix together with a sample-barcoded 5' primer, a second PCR was run for 7 to 11 cycles. MiXCR was run by TCRdb on the 5' RACE reads, yielding one entry per CDR3 protein. The sample carries 1.5 million to 2 million distinct CDR3 sequences, about 50% recorded once. Trimming stripped 0 bases from V and 7 bases from J, with 14 bases between. Germline V gene sequence: CDR1 SGHRS, CDR2 YFSETQ. The CDR3 contains 14 residues. The receptor comes from a woman in her thirties or forties in good health. Sequences were obtained from blood. This chain links TRBV5-1 with TRBJ2-7; tentative D call: TRBD1 (5 bases). The CDR3 protein is CASSLASTAGEQYF. CDR3 nucleotides: TGCGCCAGCAGCTTGGCATCGACAGCCGGGGAGCAGTACTTC. Together with reference TRBV5-1 and TRBJ2-7, the CDR3 gives the full variable domain: KAGVTQTPRYLIKTRGQQVTLSCSPISGHRSVSWYQQTPGQGLQFLFEYFSETQRNKGNFPGRFSGRQFSNSRSEMNVSTLELGDSALYLCASSLASTAGEQYFGPGTRLTVT.